This T cell receptor beta chain was documented in a study of blood T cell repertoires in COVID-19. Study in general: Sites across the United States, Italy and Spain contributed samples from acute and convalescent COVID-19. The analysed material was cDNA or gDNA that came from T cells, B-cell-depleted T cells, or PBMCs.

The CDR3 is made up of 14 amino acids. Germline assignment: CDR1 MNHEY and CDR2 SVGAGI. V gave up 5 bases and J gave up 5 bases, with 15 bases separating them. Patients from Seattle were sampled longitudinally, starting during active infection. This clone is a singleton in its sample. Authors' analysis steps: By means of reference gene primer amplification, nucleated cell counts were estimated. Repertoires were generated with immunoSEQ multiplex PCR, while TCRdb's copy carries only in-frame clones and drops some. V, J and clone size were drawn from that table, and D and trimming were deduced from the DNA. The table lists fewer than 700,000 clones, about 89% of them singletons.

This chain links TRBV6-5 with TRBJ1-1, with D possibly being TRBD1 (5 bases). This receptor was obtained from a woman in her forties or fifties with COVID-19, enrolled during active disease. The sample was peripheral blood. CDR3 in amino acids: CASSRGGEKTEAFF. In nucleotides, the CDR3 is TGTGCCAGCAGTCGGGGGGGGGAAAAAACTGAAGCTTTCTTT.